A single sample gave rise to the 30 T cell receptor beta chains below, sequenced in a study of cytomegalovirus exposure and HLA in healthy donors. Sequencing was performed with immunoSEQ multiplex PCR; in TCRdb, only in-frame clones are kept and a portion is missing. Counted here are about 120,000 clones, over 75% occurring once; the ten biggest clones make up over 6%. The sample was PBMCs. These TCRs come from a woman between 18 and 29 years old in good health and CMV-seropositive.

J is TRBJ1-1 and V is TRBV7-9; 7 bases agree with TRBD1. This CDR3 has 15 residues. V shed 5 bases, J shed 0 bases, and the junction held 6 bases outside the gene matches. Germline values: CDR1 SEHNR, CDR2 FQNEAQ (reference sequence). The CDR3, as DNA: TGTGCCAGCAGCGATCCGGGACAGATGAACACTGAAGCTTTCTTT. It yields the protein CASSDPGQMNTEAFF.

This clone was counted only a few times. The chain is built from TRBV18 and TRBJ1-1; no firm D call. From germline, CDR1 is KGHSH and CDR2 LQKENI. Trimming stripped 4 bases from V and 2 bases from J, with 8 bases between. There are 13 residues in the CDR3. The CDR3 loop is CASSQDKNTEAFF. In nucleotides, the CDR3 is TGTGCCAGCTCACAAGACAAAAACACTGAAGCTTTCTTT.

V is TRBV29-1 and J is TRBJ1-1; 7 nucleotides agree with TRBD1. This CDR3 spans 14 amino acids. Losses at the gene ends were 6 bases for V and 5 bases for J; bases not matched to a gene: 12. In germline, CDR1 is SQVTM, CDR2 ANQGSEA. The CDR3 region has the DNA TGCAGCGTGAGCACAGGGGCCGGTTGGACTGAAGCTTTCTTT. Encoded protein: CSVSTGAGWTEAFF.

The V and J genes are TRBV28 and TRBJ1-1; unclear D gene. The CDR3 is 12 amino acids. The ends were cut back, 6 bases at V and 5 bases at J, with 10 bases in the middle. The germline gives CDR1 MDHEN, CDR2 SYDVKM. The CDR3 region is CASSARRTEAFF. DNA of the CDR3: TGTGCCAGCAGCGCCCGGAGGACTGAAGCTTTCTTT.

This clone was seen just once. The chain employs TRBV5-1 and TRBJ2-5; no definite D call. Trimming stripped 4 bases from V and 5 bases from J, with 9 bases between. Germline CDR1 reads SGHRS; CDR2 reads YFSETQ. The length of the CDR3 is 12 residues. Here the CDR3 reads CASSPAGETQYF. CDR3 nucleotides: TGCGCCAGCAGCCCGGCCGGGGAGACCCAGTACTTC.

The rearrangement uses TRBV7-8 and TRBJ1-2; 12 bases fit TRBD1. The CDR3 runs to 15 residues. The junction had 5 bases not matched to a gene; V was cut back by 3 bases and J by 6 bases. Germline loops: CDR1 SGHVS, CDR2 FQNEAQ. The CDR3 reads CASSFLGTGGDGYTF. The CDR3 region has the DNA TGTGCCAGCAGCTTTCTAGGGACAGGGGGCGATGGCTACACCTTC.

CDR3 residues: CASSFSIPGQGRSEAFF. Here the CDR3 DNA reads TGCGCCAGCAGCTTCTCAATACCGGGACAGGGTCGTTCTGAAGCTTTCTTT. The chain joins TRBV5-1 to TRBJ1-1; TRBD1 aligns across 9 bases. CDR1 SGHRS and CDR2 YFSETQ come from the germline V gene. The CDR3 extends over 17 amino acids. The V gene end was trimmed by 2 bases and the J gene end by 6 bases; junction bases not matched to a gene: 14.

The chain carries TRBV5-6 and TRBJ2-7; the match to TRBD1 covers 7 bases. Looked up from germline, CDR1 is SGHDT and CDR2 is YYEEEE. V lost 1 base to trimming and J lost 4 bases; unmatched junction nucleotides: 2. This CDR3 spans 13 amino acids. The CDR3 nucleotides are TGTGCCAGCAGCTTGATACAGGGGTACGAGCAGTACTTC. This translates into CASSLIQGYEQYF.

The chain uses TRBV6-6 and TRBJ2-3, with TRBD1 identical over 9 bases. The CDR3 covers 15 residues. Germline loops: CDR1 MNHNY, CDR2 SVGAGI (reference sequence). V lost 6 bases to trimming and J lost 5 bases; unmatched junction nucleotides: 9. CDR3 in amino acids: CASRRGTGLVDTQYF. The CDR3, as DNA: TGTGCCAGCAGACGCGGGACAGGGCTGGTAGATACGCAGTATTTT.

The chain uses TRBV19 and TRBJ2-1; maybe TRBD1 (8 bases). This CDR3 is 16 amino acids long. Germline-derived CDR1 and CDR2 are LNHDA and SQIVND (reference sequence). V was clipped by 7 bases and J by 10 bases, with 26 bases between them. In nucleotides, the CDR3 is TGTGCCAGTACCAATCGAAAAATCACAGGGGGGGTAGAGCAGTTCTTC. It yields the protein CASTNRKITGGVEQFF. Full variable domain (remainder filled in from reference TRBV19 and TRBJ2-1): DGGITQSPKYLFRKEGQNVTLSCEQNLNHDAMYWYRQDPGQGLRLIYYSQIVNDFQKGDIAEGYSVSREKKESFPLTVTSAQKNPTAFYLCASTNRKITGGVEQFFGPGTRLTVL.

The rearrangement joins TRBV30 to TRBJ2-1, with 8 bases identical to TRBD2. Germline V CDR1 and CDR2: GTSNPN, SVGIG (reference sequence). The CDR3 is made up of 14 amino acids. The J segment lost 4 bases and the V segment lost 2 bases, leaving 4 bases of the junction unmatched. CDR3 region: CAWSRGGSYNEQFF. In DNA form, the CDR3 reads TGTGCCTGGAGTCGGGGGGGAAGTTACAATGAGCAGTTCTTC.

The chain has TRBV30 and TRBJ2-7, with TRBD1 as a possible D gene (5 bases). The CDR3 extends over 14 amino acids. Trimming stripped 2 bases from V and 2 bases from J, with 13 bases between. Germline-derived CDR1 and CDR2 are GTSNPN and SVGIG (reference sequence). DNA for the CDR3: TGTGCCTGGAGTCGGACAACACGTACCTACGAGCAGTACTTC. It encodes CAWSRTTRTYEQYF.

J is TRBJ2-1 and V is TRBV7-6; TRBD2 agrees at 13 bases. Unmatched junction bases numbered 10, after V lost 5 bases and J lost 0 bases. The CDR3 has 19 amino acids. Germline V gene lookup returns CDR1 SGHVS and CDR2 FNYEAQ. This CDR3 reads CASSRGGLAGRDSYNEQFF. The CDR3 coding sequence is TGTGCCAGCAGCCGAGGGGGACTAGCGGGAAGAGACTCCTACAATGAGCAGTTCTTC.

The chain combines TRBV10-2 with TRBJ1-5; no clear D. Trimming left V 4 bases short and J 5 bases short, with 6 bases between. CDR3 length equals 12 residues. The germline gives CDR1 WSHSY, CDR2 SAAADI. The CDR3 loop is CASSVGDQPQHF. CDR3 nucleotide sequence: TGCGCCAGCAGTGTCGGAGATCAGCCCCAGCATTTT.

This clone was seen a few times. The DNA of the CDR3 is TGTGCCAGCAGTGGGCTCCCCTACGAGCAGTACTTC. The encoded protein is CASSGLPYEQYF. The genes are TRBV2 and TRBJ2-7; no firm D call. V was shortened by 4 bases and J by 2 bases, with 6 bases between the two germline ends. CDR1 and CDR2 from the germline V gene are SNHLY and FYNNEI. This CDR3 has 12 amino acids. Variable domain in full (rest from reference TRBV2 and TRBJ2-7): EPEVTQTPSHQVTQMGQEVILRCVPISNHLYFYWYRQILGQKVEFLVSFYNNEISEKSEIFDDQFSVERPDGSNFTLKIRSTKLEDSAMYFCASSGLPYEQYFGPGTRLTVT.

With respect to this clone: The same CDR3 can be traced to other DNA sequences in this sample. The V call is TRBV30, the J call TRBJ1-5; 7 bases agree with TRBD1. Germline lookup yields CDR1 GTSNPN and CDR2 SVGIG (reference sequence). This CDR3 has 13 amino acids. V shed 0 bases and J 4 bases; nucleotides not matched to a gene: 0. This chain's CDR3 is CAWSVQGNQPQHF. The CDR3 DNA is TGTGCCTGGAGTGTACAGGGGAATCAGCCCCAGCATTTT.

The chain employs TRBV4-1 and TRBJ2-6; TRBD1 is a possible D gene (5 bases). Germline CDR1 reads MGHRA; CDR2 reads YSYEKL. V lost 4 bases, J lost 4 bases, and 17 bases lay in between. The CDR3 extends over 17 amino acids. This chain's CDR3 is CASSLTGFKNGANVLTF. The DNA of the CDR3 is TGCGCCAGCAGCCTTACAGGATTTAAAAACGGGGCCAACGTCCTGACTTTC.

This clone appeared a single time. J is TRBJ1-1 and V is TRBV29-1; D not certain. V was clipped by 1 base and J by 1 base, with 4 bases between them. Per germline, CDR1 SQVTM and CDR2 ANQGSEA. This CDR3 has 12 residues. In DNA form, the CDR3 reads TGCAGCGTTGAAGGGCAGAACACTGAAGCTTTCTTT. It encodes CSVEGQNTEAFF.

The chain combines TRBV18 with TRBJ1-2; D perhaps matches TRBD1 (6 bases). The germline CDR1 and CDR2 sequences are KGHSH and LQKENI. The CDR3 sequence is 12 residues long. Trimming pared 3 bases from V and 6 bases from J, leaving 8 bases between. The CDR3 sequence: CASSPQGHGYTF. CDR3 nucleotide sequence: TGTGCCAGCTCACCCCAGGGGCATGGCTACACCTTC.

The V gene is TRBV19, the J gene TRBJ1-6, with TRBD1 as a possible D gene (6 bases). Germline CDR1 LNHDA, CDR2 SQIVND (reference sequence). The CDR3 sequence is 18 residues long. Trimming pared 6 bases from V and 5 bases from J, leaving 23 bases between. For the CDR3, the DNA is TGTGCCAGTAGGGGACATAACCTTATCCGGATAAATAATTCACCCCTCCACTTT. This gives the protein CASRGHNLIRINNSPLHF.

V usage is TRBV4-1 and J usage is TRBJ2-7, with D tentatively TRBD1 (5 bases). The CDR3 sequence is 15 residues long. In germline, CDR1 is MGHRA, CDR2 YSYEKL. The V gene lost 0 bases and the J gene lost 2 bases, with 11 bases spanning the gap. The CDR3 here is CASSQETALTYEQYF. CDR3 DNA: TGCGCCAGCAGCCAAGAGACAGCTCTCACCTACGAGCAGTACTTC.

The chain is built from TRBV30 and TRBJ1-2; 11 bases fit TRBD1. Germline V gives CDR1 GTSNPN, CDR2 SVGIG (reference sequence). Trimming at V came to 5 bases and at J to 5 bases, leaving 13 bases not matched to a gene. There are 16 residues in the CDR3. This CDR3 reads CAWAQDRGLRHYGYTF. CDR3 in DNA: TGTGCCTGGGCCCAGGACAGGGGGCTAAGGCATTATGGCTACACCTTC.

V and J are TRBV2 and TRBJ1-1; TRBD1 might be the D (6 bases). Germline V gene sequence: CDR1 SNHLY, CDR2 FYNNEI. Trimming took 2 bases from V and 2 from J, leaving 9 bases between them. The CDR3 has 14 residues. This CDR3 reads CASSERQANTEAFF. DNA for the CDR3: TGTGCCAGCAGTGAAAGACAGGCTAACACTGAAGCTTTCTTT.

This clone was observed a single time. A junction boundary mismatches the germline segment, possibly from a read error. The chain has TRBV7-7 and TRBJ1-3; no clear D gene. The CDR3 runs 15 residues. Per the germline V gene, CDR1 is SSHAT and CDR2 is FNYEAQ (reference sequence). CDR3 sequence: CASSLDRSSGNTIYF. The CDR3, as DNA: TGTGCTAGCAGCTTAGATCGTAGCTCTGGAAACACCATATATTTT. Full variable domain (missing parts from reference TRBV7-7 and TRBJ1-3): GAGVSQSPRYKVTKRGQDVTLRCDPISSHATLYWYQQALGQGPEFLTYFNYEAQPDKSGLPSDRFSAERPEGSISTLTIQRTEQRDSAMYRCASSLDRSSGNTIYFGEGSWLTVV.

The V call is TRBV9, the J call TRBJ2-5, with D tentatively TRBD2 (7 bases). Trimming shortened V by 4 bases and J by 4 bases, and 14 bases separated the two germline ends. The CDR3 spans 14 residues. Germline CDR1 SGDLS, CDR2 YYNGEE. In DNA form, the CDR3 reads TGTGCCAGCAGCCCTGGGGGGGCTCGAGAGACCCAGTACTTC. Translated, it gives CASSPGGARETQYF.

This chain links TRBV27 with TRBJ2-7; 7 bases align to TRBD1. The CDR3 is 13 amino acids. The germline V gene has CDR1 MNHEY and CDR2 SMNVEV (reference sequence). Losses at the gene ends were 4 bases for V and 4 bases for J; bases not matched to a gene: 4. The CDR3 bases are TGTGCCAGCAGTTCTAACAGGGGTTACGAGCAGTACTTC. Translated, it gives CASSSNRGYEQYF.

The CDR3 sequence: CASSPLQGSYTF. CDR3 nucleotides: TGTGCCAGCAGTCCCTTACAGGGAAGCTACACCTTC. The V and J genes are TRBV2 and TRBJ1-2; TRBD1 might be the D (6 bases). Deletions cut 5 bases from V and 9 bases from J, with 13 bases between. This CDR3 spans 12 amino acids. In germline, CDR1 is SNHLY, CDR2 FYNNEI.

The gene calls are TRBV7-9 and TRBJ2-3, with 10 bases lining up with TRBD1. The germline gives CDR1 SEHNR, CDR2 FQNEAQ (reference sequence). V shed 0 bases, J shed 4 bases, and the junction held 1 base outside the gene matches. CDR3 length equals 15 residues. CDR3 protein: CASSLATGGADTQYF. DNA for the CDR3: TGTGCCAGCAGCTTAGCGACAGGGGGCGCAGATACGCAGTATTTT.

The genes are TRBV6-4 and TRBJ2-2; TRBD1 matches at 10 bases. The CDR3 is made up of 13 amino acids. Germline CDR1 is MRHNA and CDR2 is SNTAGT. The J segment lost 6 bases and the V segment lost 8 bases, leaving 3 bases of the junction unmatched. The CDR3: CASSDRGAGELFF. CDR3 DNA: TGTGCCAGCTCGGACAGGGGGGCCGGGGAGCTGTTTTTT.

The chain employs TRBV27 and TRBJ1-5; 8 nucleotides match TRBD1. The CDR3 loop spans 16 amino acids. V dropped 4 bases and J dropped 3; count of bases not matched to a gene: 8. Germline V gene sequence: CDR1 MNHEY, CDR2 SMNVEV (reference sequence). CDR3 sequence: CASSSTGQGYNQPQHF. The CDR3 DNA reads TGTGCCAGCAGTTCTACCGGACAGGGCTACAATCAGCCCCAGCATTTT.